These 14 T cell receptor beta chains originate from one sample sequenced in a study of blood T cells in healthy people across ages. Alongside a J-beta primer mix, a sample-barcoded 5' primer served in a second PCR lasting about 7 to 11 cycles. Each CDR3 protein is one row after TCRdb ran MiXCR on the 5' RACE reads. Of approximately 1,000,000 distinct CDR3 sequences listed, under 55% are singletons. What was sequenced was blood. The receptors were gathered from a woman in her sixties or seventies in good health.

The genes are TRBV28 and TRBJ1-5, with 8 nucleotides matching TRBD1. The CDR3 runs to 15 residues. Trimming removed 8 bases from V and 2 bases from J; junction bases left unmatched: 8. Germline CDR1 reads MDHEN; CDR2 reads SYDVKM. This chain's CDR3 is CASPDRGPRNQPQHF. DNA for the CDR3: TGTGCCAGCCCCGACAGGGGCCCACGCAATCAGCCCCAGCATTTT.

This chain joins TRBV5-1 and TRBJ1-1; D possibly corresponds to TRBD1 (6 bases). From germline, CDR1 is SGHRS and CDR2 YFSETQ. The CDR3 totals 15 residues. Trimming removed 3 bases at V and 3 bases at J, with 15 bases between. For the CDR3, the DNA is TGCGCCAGCAGCTCATCCAGGGGTTGGGACACTGAAGCTTTCTTT. Translation: CASSSSRGWDTEAFF.

This clonotype was counted a few times. The chain joins TRBV25-1 to TRBJ1-1; D remains unclear. The ends were cut back, 1 base at V and 6 bases at J, with 3 bases in the middle. The CDR3 is 11 amino acids. Germline lookup yields CDR1 MGHDK and CDR2 SYGVNS. CDR3 nucleotides: TGTGCCAGCAGTGAATTGGCTGAAGCTTTCTTT. Protein: CASSELAEAFF.

This clonotype was counted a single time. A read error may be the cause here, since a much bigger clone is one base away. CDR3 nucleotides: TGTGCCAGCCGGGGATTAAATGAAAAACCGTTTTTT. Translated: CASRGLNEKPFF. The chain combines TRBV2 with TRBJ1-4; D is uncertain. The CDR3 is made up of 12 amino acids. Germline V CDR1 and CDR2: SNHLY, FYNNEI.

This chain links TRBV12-3 or TRBV12-4 with TRBJ1-2; 7 bases line up with TRBD1. This CDR3 contains 14 residues. The V segment lost 8 bases and the J segment 3 bases; nucleotides outside the gene matches: 9. CDR3 DNA sequence: TGTGCCAGCGGAAGGTCGGGACAGTACTATGGCTACACCTTC. Translating gives CASGRSGQYYGYTF.

This clonotype was detected only a few times. This chain joins TRBV20-1 and TRBJ2-1; 7 bases are a match to TRBD2. CDR3 length: 14 residues. Trimming removed 4 bases from V and 0 bases from J; junction bases left unmatched: 3. The germline gives CDR1 DFQATT, CDR2 SNEGSKA (reference sequence). The CDR3 loop is CSAKSSGSYNEQFF. CDR3 DNA sequence: TGCAGTGCTAAATCTAGCGGCTCCTACAATGAGCAGTTCTTC.

This clonotype occurred a few times. The chain employs TRBV5-1 and TRBJ2-5, with 8 bases that match TRBD2. The assigned J gene may be wrong: the sequence end matches TRBJ2-7 better. CDR3 length equals 13 residues. From germline, CDR1 is SGHRS and CDR2 YFSETQ. The CDR3 DNA follows: TGCGCCAGTTCCCGGGAGGGGAGCTACGAGCAGTACTTC. Residues: CASSREGSYEQYF.

J is TRBJ1-5 and V is TRBV30; D is uncertain. The CDR3 length is 14 residues. The ends were cut back, 2 bases at V and 5 bases at J, with 13 bases in the middle. Germline-derived CDR1 and CDR2 are GTSNPN and SVGIG (reference sequence). The DNA of the CDR3 is TGTGCCTGGAGTTTCGGAACAGCCTATCAGCCCCAGCATTTT. This gives the protein CAWSFGTAYQPQHF.

The chain couples TRBV6-5 to TRBJ2-7, with unresolved D. CDR1 and CDR2 from the germline V gene are MNHEY and SVGAGI. The ends were cut back, 7 bases at V and 0 bases at J, with 10 bases in the middle. This CDR3 is 13 amino acids long. CDR3 sequence: CASKGQLSYEQYF. The CDR3 DNA follows: TGTGCCAGCAAGGGCCAGCTCTCCTACGAGCAGTACTTC.

The gene calls are TRBV29-1 and TRBJ2-7; D is possibly TRBD1 or TRBD2 (5 bases each). The J call may be in error: the DNA end matches TRBJ2-4 better. The CDR3 runs to 14 residues. From germline, CDR1 is SQVTM and CDR2 ANQGSEA. This chain's CDR3 is CSVSPARVGDIQYF. The CDR3 DNA follows: TGCAGCGTTTCCCCCGCCCGGGTGGGGGACATTCAGTACTTC.

A word on this clonotype: Germline and junction disagree at one end, which may indicate a read error. The V gene is TRBV6-2 or TRBV6-3, the J gene TRBJ2-7; no reliable D call. The end of the DNA is better explained by TRBJ2-5, so the J call may be wrong. Germline assignment: CDR1 MNHEY and CDR2 SVGEGT. The CDR3 contains 16 residues. CDR3 sequence (DNA): TGCGCCAGCTGCTCCCCCCTAGTGGGTTCGATGGAGACCCAGTACTTC. This gives the protein CASCSPLVGSMETQYF.

About this clonotype: Being one base from a much bigger clone, this may be a read error. The chain is built from TRBV13 and TRBJ2-1; 8 bases match TRBD1. This CDR3 has 13 amino acids. V trimming: 5 bases; J trimming: 10 bases; junction bases outside the gene matches: 7. CDR1 is PRHDT, CDR2 FYEKMQ, per germline (reference sequence). This CDR3 is CASSRQGRKEQFF. DNA of the CDR3: TGTGCCAGCAGCCGACAGGGGCGCAAGGAGCAGTTCTTC. The full variable domain, its missing parts supplied by reference TRBV13 and TRBJ2-1, is AAGVIQSPRHLIKEKRETATLKCYPIPRHDTVYWYQQGPGQDPQFLISFYEKMQSDKGSIPDRFSAQQFSDYHSELNMSSLELGDSALYFCASSRQGRKEQFFGPGTRLTVL.

This clonotype was counted between two and nine times. V gene TRBV20-1 combines with J gene TRBJ1-6, with no clear D. V shed 4 bases and J shed 7 bases, with 20 bases lying between them. This CDR3 is built from 16 residues. The germline CDR1 and CDR2 sequences are DFQATT and SNEGSKA (reference sequence). CDR3 loop: CSATVPLGTNNSPLHF. CDR3 DNA sequence: TGCAGTGCTACCGTACCGCTGGGCACCAACAATTCACCCCTCCACTTT.

This sequence joins TRBV12-3 or TRBV12-4 and TRBJ2-7, with D possibly TRBD2 on 5 matching bases. V dropped 1 base and J dropped 3 bases, with 10 bases sitting between them. The CDR3 covers 14 residues. CDR3 protein: CASSLGPGSYEQYF. Written as DNA, the CDR3 is TGTGCCAGCAGTTTAGGGCCGGGGAGCTACGAGCAGTACTTC.